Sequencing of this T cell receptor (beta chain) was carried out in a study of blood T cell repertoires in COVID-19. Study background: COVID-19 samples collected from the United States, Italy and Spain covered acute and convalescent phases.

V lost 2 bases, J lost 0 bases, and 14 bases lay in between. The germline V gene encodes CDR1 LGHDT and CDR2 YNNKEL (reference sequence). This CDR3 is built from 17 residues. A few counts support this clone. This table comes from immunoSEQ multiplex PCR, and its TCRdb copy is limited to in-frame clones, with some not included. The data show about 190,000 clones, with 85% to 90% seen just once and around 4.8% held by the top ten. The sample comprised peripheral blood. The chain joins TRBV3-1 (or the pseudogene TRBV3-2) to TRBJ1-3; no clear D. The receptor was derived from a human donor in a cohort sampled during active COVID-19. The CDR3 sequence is CASSQLPTGSSGNTIYF. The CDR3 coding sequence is TGTGCCAGCAGCCAACTCCCGACTGGTTCCTCTGGAAACACCATATATTTT.